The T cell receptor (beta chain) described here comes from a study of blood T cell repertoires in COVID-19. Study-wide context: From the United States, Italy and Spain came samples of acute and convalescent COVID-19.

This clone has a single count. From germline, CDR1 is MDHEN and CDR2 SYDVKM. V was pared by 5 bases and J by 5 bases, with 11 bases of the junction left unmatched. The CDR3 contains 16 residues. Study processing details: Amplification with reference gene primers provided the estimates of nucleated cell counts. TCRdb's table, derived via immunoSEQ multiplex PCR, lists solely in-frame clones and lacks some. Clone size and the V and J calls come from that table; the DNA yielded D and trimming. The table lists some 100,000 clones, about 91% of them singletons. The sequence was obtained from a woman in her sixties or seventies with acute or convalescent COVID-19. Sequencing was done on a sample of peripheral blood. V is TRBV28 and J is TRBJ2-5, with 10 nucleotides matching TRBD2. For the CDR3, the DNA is TGTGCCAGCAGTCTCATCCCGACTAGCGGGTATGAGACCCAGTACTTC. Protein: CASSLIPTSGYETQYF.